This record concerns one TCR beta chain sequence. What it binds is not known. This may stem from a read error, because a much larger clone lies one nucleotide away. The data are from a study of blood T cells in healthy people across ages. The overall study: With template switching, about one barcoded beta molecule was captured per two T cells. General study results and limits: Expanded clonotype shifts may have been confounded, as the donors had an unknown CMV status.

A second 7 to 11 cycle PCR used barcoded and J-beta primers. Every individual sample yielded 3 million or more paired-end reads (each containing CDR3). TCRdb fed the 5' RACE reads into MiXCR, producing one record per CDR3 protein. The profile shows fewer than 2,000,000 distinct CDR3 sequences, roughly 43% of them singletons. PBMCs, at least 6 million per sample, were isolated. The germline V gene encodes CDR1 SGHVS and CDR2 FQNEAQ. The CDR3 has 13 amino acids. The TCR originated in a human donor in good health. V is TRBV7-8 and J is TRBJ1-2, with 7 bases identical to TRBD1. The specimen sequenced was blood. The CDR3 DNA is TGTGCCAGCAGCCAGGGACAGTCCTATAGCTACACCTTC. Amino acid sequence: CASSQGQSYSYTF.